The clone carrying this T cell receptor beta chain was counted at least ten times. What it binds is not known. TCR cDNA was made by 5'RACE template switching, adding a universal primer site and UMIs. TCRdb passed the 5' RACE reads through MiXCR, listing each CDR3 protein once. This table holds over 250,000 distinct CDR3 sequences, roughly 4.3% found once. The CDR3 runs to 13 residues. Trimming stripped 1 base from V and 5 bases from J, with 6 bases between. The germline CDR1 and CDR2 sequences are LGHNA and YSLEER. The sample is drawn from a study of T cells after yellow fever vaccination. Study summary: Some fractions had low cell numbers, and these were prepared with SMART-Seq v4 Ultra Low Input.

Study-wide results and caveats: CD4 and CD8 compartments shared a small share of clonotypes, likely from convergent recombination. Researchers cautioned that FACS-sorted repertoires could harbor abundant clonotypes contaminating from the bulk population.

The source was PBMCs, collected 5 days after the yellow fever booster vaccination. This chain joins TRBV4-3 and TRBJ2-4; D not resolved. The receptor's source is a man aged 18 to 30 who received the YFV17D yellow fever vaccine. The CDR3 coding sequence is TGCGCCAGCAGCCAAGGGCAGCAAAACATTCAGTACTTC. Translated, it gives CASSQGQQNIQYF.